This TCR beta chain comes out of a study of control samples from healthy donors and cancer patients. The repertoire was sequenced with immunoSEQ multiplex PCR; TCRdb's copy has only in-frame clones and lacks some. The sample records some 160,000 clones, 89% being singletons. CDR1 is SGHTS, CDR2 YDEGEE, per germline. After removal of 3 bases from V and 7 bases from J, the junction contained 5 bases not matched to a gene. The CDR3 contains 14 residues. This sequence joins TRBV5-8 and TRBJ2-1, with 9 positions matching TRBD1. Sequences were obtained from blood. This receptor was obtained from a man aged 25-45 years in good health. Here the CDR3 DNA reads TGTGCCAGCAGCTGGAGGGACAGGGAGAATGAGCAGTTCTTC. It encodes CASSWRDRENEQFF.